The rows below give T cell receptor beta chains drawn from one sample of a study of blood T cell repertoires in COVID-19. Sequencing was performed with immunoSEQ multiplex PCR; in TCRdb, only in-frame clones are kept and a portion is missing. In the table there are about 300,000 clones, 70% to 90% of which are singletons. The sample taken for sequencing was PBMCs or T cells enriched from blood (not recorded which). Every receptor here comes from a woman aged 25 to 45 who had recovered from COVID-19. CDR3s include the opening cysteine and the closing phenylalanine or tryptophan. A D gene is named only where the DNA matches it firmly. Clone size is shown for a subset of rows, as once, few, many or a class of expanded clone.

TRBV5-5	TRBJ2-5	NA	NA	CASTAYPSGGQETQYF	TGTGCCAGCACCGCCTACCCCAGTGGGGGGCAAGAGACCCAGTACTTC
TRBV5-5	TRBJ2-1	NA	TRBD2	CASSPPGSGGNNEQFF	TGTGCCAGCAGCCCACCGGGGAGCGGGGGCAACAATGAGCAGTTCTTC
TRBV7-9	TRBJ1-2	NA	TRBD1	CASSSNPGQGADYGYTF	TGTGCCAGCAGCTCAAATCCGGGACAGGGGGCTGACTATGGCTACACCTTC
TRBV18	TRBJ1-4	NA	NA	CASSPLPGGTVHEKLFF	TGTGCCAGCTCACCACTTCCGGGGGGGACCGTTCATGAAAAACTGTTTTTT
TRBV5-4	TRBJ2-7	NA	NA	CASSLTPISGSYEQYF	TGTGCCAGCAGCTTGACCCCTATTAGCGGCTCCTACGAGCAGTACTTC
TRBV10-3	TRBJ2-2	NA	NA	CAISESTPNTGELFF	TGTGCCATCAGTGAGTCGACTCCTAACACCGGGGAGCTGTTTTTT
TRBV7-4	TRBJ2-1	NA	NA	CASSKNQGNEQFF	TGTGCCAGCAGCAAAAACCAGGGAAATGAGCAGTTCTTC
TRBV4-3	TRBJ2-2	NA	NA	CASSQAPSGNTGELFF	TGCGCCAGCAGCCAAGCCCCAAGCGGAAATACCGGGGAGCTGTTTTTT
TRBV18	TRBJ2-1	NA	TRBD1	CASSPRTGGVDNEQFF	TGTGCCAGCTCACCCCGGACAGGGGGTGTAGACAATGAGCAGTTCTTC
TRBV5-4	TRBJ1-2	NA	TRBD1	CASSVPGTANGYTF	TGTGCCAGCAGCGTGCCCGGGACAGCAAATGGCTACACCTTC
TRBV15	TRBJ1-4	NA	NA	CATSTGRVGEKLFF	TGTGCCACCAGCACCGGGAGGGTTGGGGAAAAACTGTTTTTT
TRBV9	TRBJ1-4	once	NA	CASSVFEGNNEKLFF	TGTGCCAGCAGCGTATTCGAGGGTAATAATGAAAAACTGTTTTTT
TRBV24-1	TRBJ2-6	NA	TRBD1	CATSRIWTGASGANVLTF	TGTGCCACCAGTCGAATCTGGACAGGCGCCTCTGGGGCCAACGTCCTGACTTTC
TRBV5-1	TRBJ2-5	NA	TRBD2	CASSLVLAGGRETQYF	TGCGCCAGCAGCTTGGTCTTAGCGGGGGGCCGAGAGACCCAGTACTTC
TRBV27	TRBJ2-2	NA	TRBD2	CASSPRTSGGAGELFF	TGTGCCAGCAGTCCCCGGACTAGCGGGGGGGCCGGGGAGCTGTTTTTT
TRBV18	TRBJ1-6	NA	NA	CASSAGVNSPLHF	TGTGCCAGCTCGGCCGGGGTTAATTCACCCCTCCACTTT